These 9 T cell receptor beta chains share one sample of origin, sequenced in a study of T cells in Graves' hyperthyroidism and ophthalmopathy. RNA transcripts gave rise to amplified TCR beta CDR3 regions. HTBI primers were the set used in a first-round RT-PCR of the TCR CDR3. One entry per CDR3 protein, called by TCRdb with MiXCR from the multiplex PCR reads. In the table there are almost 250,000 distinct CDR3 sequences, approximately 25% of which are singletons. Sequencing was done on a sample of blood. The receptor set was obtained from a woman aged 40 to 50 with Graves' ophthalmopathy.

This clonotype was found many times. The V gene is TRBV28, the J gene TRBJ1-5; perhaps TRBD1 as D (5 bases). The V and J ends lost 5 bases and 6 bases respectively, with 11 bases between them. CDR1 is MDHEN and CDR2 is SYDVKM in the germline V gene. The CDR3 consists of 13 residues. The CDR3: CASSPGGVQPQHF. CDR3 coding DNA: TGTGCCAGCAGTCCCGGGGGGGTTCAGCCCCAGCATTTT.

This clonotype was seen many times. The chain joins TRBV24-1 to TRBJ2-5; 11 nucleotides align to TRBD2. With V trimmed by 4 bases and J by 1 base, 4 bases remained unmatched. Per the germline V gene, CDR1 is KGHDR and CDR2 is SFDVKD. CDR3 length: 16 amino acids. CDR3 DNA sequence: TGTGCCACCAGTGACCCCGGGACTAGCGGCCAAGAGACCCAGTACTTC. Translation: CATSDPGTSGQETQYF.

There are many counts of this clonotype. Here the CDR3 DNA reads TGTGCCAGCAGTTTAGGGGTCAGCGGGAGTGGCGAGCAGTACTTC. Its translation is CASSLGVSGSGEQYF. This chain uses TRBV12-3 or TRBV12-4 with TRBJ2-7; 8 bases fit TRBD2. There are 15 residues in the CDR3. V was pared by 1 base and J by 6 bases, with 8 bases of the junction left unmatched.

The CDR3, as DNA: TGCAGTGCAAACTTTCAGGGTGAAGGGACCCAGTACTTC. Protein sequence: CSANFQGEGTQYF. V and J are TRBV20-1 and TRBJ2-5; TRBD1 might be the D (5 bases). The ends were cut back, 6 bases at V and 7 bases at J, with 18 bases in the middle. The CDR3 spans 13 residues. Germline V gives CDR1 DFQATT, CDR2 SNEGSKA (reference sequence).

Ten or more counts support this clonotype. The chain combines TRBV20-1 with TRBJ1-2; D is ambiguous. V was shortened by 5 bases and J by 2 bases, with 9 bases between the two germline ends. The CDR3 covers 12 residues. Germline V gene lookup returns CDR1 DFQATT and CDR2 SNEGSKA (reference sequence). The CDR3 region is CSAAPTNYGYTF. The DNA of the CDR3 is TGCAGTGCTGCGCCTACGAACTATGGCTACACCTTC.

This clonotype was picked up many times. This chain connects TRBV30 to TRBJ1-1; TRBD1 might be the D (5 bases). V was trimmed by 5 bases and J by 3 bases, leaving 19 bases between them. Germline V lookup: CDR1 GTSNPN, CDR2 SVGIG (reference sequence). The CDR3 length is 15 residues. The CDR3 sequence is CAWGSGGFADTEAFF. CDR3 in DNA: TGTGCCTGGGGTTCGGGGGGATTCGCGGACACTGAAGCTTTCTTT.

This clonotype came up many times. Here the CDR3 DNA reads TGCAGTGCTAGAGATCTTAGCGGGAGAAGATACGAGCAGTACTTC. This encodes CSARDLSGRRYEQYF. The chain is built from TRBV20-1 and TRBJ2-7; TRBD2 matches at 9 bases. V was clipped by 0 bases and J by 4 bases; unmatched bases: 7. CDR3 length: 15 residues. Germline V gene data show CDR1 as DFQATT and CDR2 as SNEGSKA (reference sequence).

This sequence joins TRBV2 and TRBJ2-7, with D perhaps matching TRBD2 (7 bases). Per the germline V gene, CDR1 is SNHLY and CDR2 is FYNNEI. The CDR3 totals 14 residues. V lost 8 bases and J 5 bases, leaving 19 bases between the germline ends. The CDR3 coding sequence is TGTGCCAGCCTCGGGGGGCGAACTGGGAACGAGCAGTACTTC. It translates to CASLGGRTGNEQYF. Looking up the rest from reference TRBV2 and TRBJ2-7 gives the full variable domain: EPEVTQTPSHQVTQMGQEVILRCVPISNHLYFYWYRQILGQKVEFLVSFYNNEISEKSEIFDDQFSVERPDGSNFTLKIRSTKLEDSAMYFCASLGGRTGNEQYFGPGTRLTVT.

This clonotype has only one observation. CDR3 region: CSVVAGLKETQYF. The DNA of the CDR3 is TGCAGCGTGGTAGCGGGACTGAAAGAGACCCAGTACTTC. This chain uses TRBV29-1 with TRBJ2-5; TRBD2 agrees at 8 bases. The CDR3 contains 13 residues. Germline-derived CDR1 and CDR2 are SQVTM and ANQGSEA. V shed 6 bases, J shed 3 bases, and the junction held 6 bases outside the gene matches.